This T cell receptor beta chain was obtained from a study of cytomegalovirus exposure and HLA in healthy donors. The primer mix had 60 Vbeta and 13 Jbeta primers. Method: immunoSEQ multiplex PCR; TCRdb's copy keeps in-frame clones and lacks some. The repertoire holds about 180,000 clones, with 76% as singletons. Sequencing was performed on PBMCs. This TCR was recovered from a young woman in good health and CMV-seropositive.

For the CDR3, the DNA is TGTGCCAGTAGAAGGGGGACGGGAAGCTCTGGAAACACCATATATTTT. Its protein is CASRRGTGSSGNTIYF. The V and J genes are TRBV19 and TRBJ1-3; possibly TRBD1 for D (6 bases). V gave up 6 bases and J gave up 0 bases, with 15 bases separating them. The germline V gene encodes CDR1 LNHDA and CDR2 SQIVND (reference sequence). This CDR3 has 16 residues. The whole variable domain, filled in from reference TRBV19 and TRBJ1-3, reads DGGITQSPKYLFRKEGQNVTLSCEQNLNHDAMYWYRQDPGQGLRLIYYSQIVNDFQKGDIAEGYSVSREKKESFPLTVTSAQKNPTAFYLCASRRGTGSSGNTIYFGEGSWLTVV.